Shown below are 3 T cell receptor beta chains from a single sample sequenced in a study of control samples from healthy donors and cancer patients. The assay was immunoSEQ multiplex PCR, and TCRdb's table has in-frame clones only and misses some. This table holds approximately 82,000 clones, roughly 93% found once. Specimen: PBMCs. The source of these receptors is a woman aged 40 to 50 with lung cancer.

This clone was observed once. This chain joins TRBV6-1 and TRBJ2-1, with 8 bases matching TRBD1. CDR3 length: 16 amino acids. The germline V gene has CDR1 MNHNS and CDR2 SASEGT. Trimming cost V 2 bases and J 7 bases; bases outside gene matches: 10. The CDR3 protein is CASSESWRQGANEQFF. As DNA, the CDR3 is TGTGCCAGCAGTGAAAGCTGGAGGCAGGGGGCAAATGAGCAGTTCTTC.

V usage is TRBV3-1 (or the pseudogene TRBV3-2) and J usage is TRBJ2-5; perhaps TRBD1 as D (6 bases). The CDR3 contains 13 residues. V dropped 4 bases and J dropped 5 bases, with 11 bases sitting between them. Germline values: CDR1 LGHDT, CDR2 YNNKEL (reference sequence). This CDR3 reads CASSPTGWETQYF. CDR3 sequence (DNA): TGTGCCAGCAGCCCCACAGGGTGGGAGACCCAGTACTTC.

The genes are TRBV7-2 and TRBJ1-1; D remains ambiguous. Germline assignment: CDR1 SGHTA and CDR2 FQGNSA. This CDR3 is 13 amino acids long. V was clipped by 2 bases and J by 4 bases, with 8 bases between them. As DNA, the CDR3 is TGTGCCAGCAGCTTATCAATCCTCACTGAAGCTTTCTTT. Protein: CASSLSILTEAFF.